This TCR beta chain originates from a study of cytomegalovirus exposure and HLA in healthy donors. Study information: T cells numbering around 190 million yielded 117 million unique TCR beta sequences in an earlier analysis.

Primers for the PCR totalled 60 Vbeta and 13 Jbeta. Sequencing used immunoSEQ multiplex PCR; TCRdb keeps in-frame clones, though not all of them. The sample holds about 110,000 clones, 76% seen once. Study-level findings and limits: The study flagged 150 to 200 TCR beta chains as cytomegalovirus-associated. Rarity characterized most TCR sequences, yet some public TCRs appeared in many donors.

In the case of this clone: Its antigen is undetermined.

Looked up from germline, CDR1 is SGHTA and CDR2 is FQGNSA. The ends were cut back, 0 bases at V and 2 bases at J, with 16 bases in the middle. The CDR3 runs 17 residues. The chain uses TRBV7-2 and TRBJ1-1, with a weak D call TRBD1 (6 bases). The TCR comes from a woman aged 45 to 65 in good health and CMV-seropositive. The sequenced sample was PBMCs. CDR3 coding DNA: TGTGCCAGCAGCTTAGCGGGGCAGGGGAGGGGAAACACTGAAGCTTTCTTT. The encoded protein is CASSLAGQGRGNTEAFF.